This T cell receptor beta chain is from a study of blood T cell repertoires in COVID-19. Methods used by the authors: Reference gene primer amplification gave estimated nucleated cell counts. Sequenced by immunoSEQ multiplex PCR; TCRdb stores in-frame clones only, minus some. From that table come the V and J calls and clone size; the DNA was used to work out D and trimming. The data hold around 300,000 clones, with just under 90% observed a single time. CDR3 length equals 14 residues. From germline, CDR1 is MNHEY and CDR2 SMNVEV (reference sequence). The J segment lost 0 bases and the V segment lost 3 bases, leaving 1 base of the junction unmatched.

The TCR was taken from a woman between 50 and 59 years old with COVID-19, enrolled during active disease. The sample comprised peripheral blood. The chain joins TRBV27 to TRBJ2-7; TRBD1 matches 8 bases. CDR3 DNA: TGTGCCAGCAGTTTGGACAGGGACTCCTACGAGCAGTACTTC. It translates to CASSLDRDSYEQYF.